Each of the 16 T cell receptor beta chains below was sequenced from the same sample in a study of vaccination and CD4 T cells after COVID-19. Sequencing of the DNA from cultured CD4+ T cells was carried out with the Oncomine TCR Beta short-read assay. TCRdb recomputed calls from the PCR reads with MiXCR, one row per CDR3 protein. The sample lists more than 8,000 distinct CDR3 sequences, 55% seen once, with about half in the top ten. No antigen is known for these receptors. Treatment indicated: approximately 11-day PBMC culture with coronavirus spike peptide pools or control peptides (ViraFEST assay). The sample taken for sequencing was CD4+ T cells from blood, cultured in vitro. All receptors derive from a human donor who had recovered from COVID-19.

The chain is built from TRBV20-1 and TRBJ2-2, with 7 bases aligning to TRBD2. Trimming took 3 bases from V and 13 from J; bases not matched to a gene: 26. This CDR3 is built from 18 residues. CDR1 is DFQATT and CDR2 is SNEGSKA in the germline V gene (reference sequence). CDR3 residues: CSARGLQGTTTSLVRLFF. The CDR3 DNA reads TGCAGTGCTAGGGGACTACAAGGGACTACCACCTCCTTGGTGCGGCTGTTTTTT.

The genes are TRBV19 and TRBJ1-2; a possible D gene is TRBD1 (5 bases). The ends were cut back, 7 bases at V and 4 bases at J, with 19 bases in the middle. The germline gives CDR1 LNHDA, CDR2 SQIVND (reference sequence). This CDR3 is 15 amino acids long. The CDR3 DNA is TGTGCCAGTACTAAATATACGCAGGGTACCTATGGCTACACCTTC. Translated: CASTKYTQGTYGYTF.

This rearrangement joins TRBV12-3 or TRBV12-4 to TRBJ2-1; 14 bases align to TRBD2. The CDR3 runs 20 residues. J gave up 0 bases and V 6 bases, and 13 bases lay outside the gene matches. For the CDR3, the DNA is TGTGCCAGCAGGCCAGCGGGACTAGCGGGGGCGCTGAGCTCCTACAATGAGCAGTTCTTC. Encoded protein: CASRPAGLAGALSSYNEQFF.

The gene calls are TRBV7-9 and TRBJ2-3; D is possibly TRBD1 (6 bases). Germline CDR1 SEHNR, CDR2 FQNEAQ (reference sequence). This CDR3 is built from 14 residues. Trimming took off 2 bases at V and 4 bases at J, with 10 bases between the two ends. The CDR3 coding sequence is TGTGCCAGCAGCTTAACAGGGCGGGCAGATACGCAGTATTTT. Protein: CASSLTGRADTQYF.

This clonotype was seen a few times. V is TRBV11-3 and J is TRBJ1-1; D might be TRBD1 (6 bases). CDR1 is SGHNT and CDR2 is YENEEA in the germline V gene. The CDR3 is made up of 15 amino acids. V was clipped by 3 bases and J by 2 bases, with 13 bases between them. The CDR3 nucleotides read TGTGCCAGCAGCTTTGGGGGGGCAGGAAACACTGAAGCTTTCTTT. This sequence encodes CASSFGGAGNTEAFF.

This chain links TRBV4-3 with TRBJ1-4; maybe TRBD1 (5 bases). Germline V gene sequence: CDR1 LGHNA, CDR2 YSLEER. There are 17 residues in the CDR3. Trimming left V 1 base short and J 8 bases short, with 20 bases between. The CDR3 DNA reads as TGCGCCAGCAGCCAAGTTCCGACCCAGGGATGGCAGGAAAAACTGTTTTTT. Protein sequence: CASSQVPTQGWQEKLFF.

This clonotype was seen a few times. This chain connects TRBV19 to TRBJ1-5; tentative D call: TRBD1 (6 bases). Trimming took off 7 bases at V and 0 bases at J, with 13 bases between the two ends. The CDR3 runs 15 residues. Germline V gene sequence: CDR1 LNHDA, CDR2 SQIVND (reference sequence). CDR3 in amino acids: CASNRQDNSNQPQHF. The CDR3 nucleotides read TGTGCCAGTAACAGACAGGATAATAGCAATCAGCCCCAGCATTTT. The whole variable domain, filled in from reference TRBV19 and TRBJ1-5, reads DGGITQSPKYLFRKEGQNVTLSCEQNLNHDAMYWYRQDPGQGLRLIYYSQIVNDFQKGDIAEGYSVSREKKESFPLTVTSAQKNPTAFYLCASNRQDNSNQPQHFGDGTRLSIL.

The rearrangement links TRBV15 to TRBJ2-3; D gene ambiguous. Germline V gene data show CDR1 as LNHNV and CDR2 as YYDKDF (reference sequence). The CDR3 totals 15 residues. The V end was cut by 0 bases, the J end by 0 bases, with 7 bases between. CDR3 sequence (DNA): TGTGCCACCAGCAGAGAAGGGCCCAGCACAGATACGCAGTATTTT. Translation gives CATSREGPSTDTQYF.

This clonotype turned up a few times. This chain joins TRBV15 and TRBJ2-6; 7 bases map to TRBD1. The germline CDR1 and CDR2 sequences are LNHNV and YYDKDF (reference sequence). Trimming at V came to 1 base and at J to 1 base, leaving 4 bases not matched to a gene. The CDR3 is 17 residues long. In DNA form, the CDR3 reads TGTGCCACCAGCAGAGGGGACAGAGCATCTGGGGCCAACGTCCTGACTTTC. Translated: CATSRGDRASGANVLTF. Filled out from reference TRBV15 and TRBJ2-6, the complete variable domain reads DAMVIQNPRYQVTQFGKPVTLSCSQTLNHNVMYWYQQKSSQAPKLLFHYYDKDFNNEADTPDNFQSRRPNTSFCFLDIRSPGLGDTAMYLCATSRGDRASGANVLTFGAGSRLTVL.

The chain couples TRBV7-6 to TRBJ1-1; D unresolved. Germline CDR1 reads SGHVS; CDR2 reads FNYEAQ. Between the trimmed V and J ends, which lost 5 bases and 2 bases, there was a span of 9 bases. This CDR3 region has 13 residues. The CDR3 DNA reads as TGTGCCAGCAGCCCCCTCTCTAACACTGAAGCTTTCTTT. Translation: CASSPLSNTEAFF.

Comments on this clonotype: Because the CDR3's place on the DNA is in doubt, the DNA is left out and the CDR3 is given as listed by TCRdb. The CDR3 protein is CISVSEAPSYGTGSTEAFF. The rearrangement links TRBV7-5 to TRBJ1-1; the table's D call of TRBD1 was not tested on the DNA. TRBV7-5 represents a pseudogene. The CDR3 numbers 19 amino acids, ends counted.

The rearrangement uses TRBV30 and TRBJ1-2; 7 bases agree with TRBD1. The V and J ends lost 4 bases and 1 base, in that order; junction bases with no gene match: 6. Germline values: CDR1 GTSNPN, CDR2 SVGIG (reference sequence). The CDR3 has 14 residues. CDR3 in amino acids: CAWNRGVDNYGYTF. CDR3 DNA sequence: TGTGCCTGGAACAGGGGCGTAGATAACTATGGCTACACCTTC.

The chain combines TRBV4-1 with TRBJ2-1; D gene uncertain. The CDR3 length is 15 residues. The germline V and J ends were trimmed by 0 bases and 6 bases, with 12 bases remaining between them. Germline V lookup: CDR1 MGHRA, CDR2 YSYEKL. The CDR3 protein is CASSQDSGWSNEQFF. CDR3 in DNA: TGCGCCAGCAGCCAAGACTCCGGATGGTCCAATGAGCAGTTCTTC.

This clonotype was found a few times. This rearrangement joins TRBV6-5 to TRBJ1-2; 8 nucleotides align to TRBD1. Germline V gene lookup returns CDR1 MNHEY and CDR2 SVGAGI. V lost 2 bases to trimming and J lost 2 bases; unmatched junction nucleotides: 10. This CDR3 contains 17 residues. The CDR3 region has the DNA TGTGCCAGCAGTTACGGGGCAGGGGGCAGCAGAAACTATGGCTACACCTTC. Translated, it gives CASSYGAGGSRNYGYTF.

The gene calls are TRBV20-1 and TRBJ2-5; weak D call: TRBD1 (5 bases). Germline V CDR1 and CDR2: DFQATT, SNEGSKA (reference sequence). The CDR3 is 14 residues long. Trimming stripped 2 bases from V and 5 bases from J, with 15 bases between. CDR3 DNA: TGCAGTGCTAGAAGTACCGCAGGGTCGGAGACCCAGTACTTC. Translating it yields CSARSTAGSETQYF.

In this sample, this clonotype turned up a few times. This chain uses TRBV12-3 or TRBV12-4 with TRBJ1-3; no reliable D call. V dropped 1 base and J dropped 8 bases, with 6 bases sitting between them. The CDR3 is 12 amino acids. CDR3 loop: CASSLGRDTIYF. The CDR3 DNA follows: TGTGCCAGCAGTTTAGGACGGGACACCATATATTTT.